This entry lists 10 T cell receptor beta chains sequenced from one sample in a study of T-cell reconstitution after alpha-beta-depleted transplantation in children. Library preparation (for TCRbeta) was performed with unique molecular identifiers. TCRdb re-called the PCR reads with MiXCR, one entry per CDR3 protein. The sample has approximately 250,000 distinct CDR3 sequences, roughly 26% seen once. The starting material was PBMCs, obtained before TCRalphabeta/CD19-depleted stem cell transplant. The receptors shown here come from a girl aged 2 to 10 with Fanconi anemia, due to receive a stem cell transplant.

As to this clonotype: A much larger clone lies one base from this, so it may be a read error. The genes are TRBV20-1 and TRBJ2-7; 15 bases map to TRBD2. The ends lost 6 bases at V and 6 bases at J; junction bases unmatched: 12. The CDR3 loop spans 16 amino acids. Germline V gene sequence: CDR1 DFQATT, CDR2 SNEGSKA (reference sequence). CDR3 protein: CSAIGGLAGGYAEQYF. The CDR3 bases are TGCAGTGCCATAGGGGGACTAGCGGGAGGTTACGCCGAGCAGTACTTC.

The chain joins TRBV29-1 to TRBJ2-1; 9 bases line up with TRBD2. V lost 8 bases, J lost 0 bases, and 8 bases stayed unmatched. The CDR3 contains 15 residues. Germline-derived CDR1 and CDR2 are SQVTM and ANQGSEA. The CDR3 reads CSSWGAGGSYNEQFF. The DNA of the CDR3 is TGCAGCTCCTGGGGAGCGGGAGGCTCCTACAATGAGCAGTTCTTC.

In this sample, this clonotype turned up many times. The CDR3 reads CASSHPGQGSTDTQYF. In nucleotides, the CDR3 is TGTGCCAGCAGTCACCCAGGACAGGGGAGCACAGATACGCAGTATTTT. V and J are TRBV6-5 and TRBJ2-3; 9 positions agree with TRBD1. The CDR3 is made up of 16 amino acids. Germline trimming cut 5 bases from V and 0 bases from J; bases unmatched to any gene: 6. Germline CDR1 is MNHEY and CDR2 is SVGAGI.

The rearrangement links TRBV18 to TRBJ2-1; 11 bases are a match to TRBD2. Germline values: CDR1 KGHSH, CDR2 LQKENI. V dropped 3 bases and J dropped 3; count of bases not matched to a gene: 1. The CDR3 has 15 amino acids. The CDR3 loop is CASSPTSGDYNEQFF. In DNA form, the CDR3 reads TGTGCCAGCTCACCGACTAGCGGGGACTACAATGAGCAGTTCTTC.

This clonotype appeared many times. The chain recombines TRBV6-1 with TRBJ2-5; no firm D call. V lost 7 bases and J 4 bases, leaving 4 bases between the germline ends. The CDR3 runs to 10 residues. Germline-derived CDR1 and CDR2 are MNHNS and SASEGT. The CDR3 DNA follows: TGTGCCAGCAATCGAGAGACCCAGTACTTC. Amino acid sequence: CASNRETQYF.

The chain is built from TRBV29-1 and TRBJ2-3, with D perhaps matching TRBD1 (6 bases). The CDR3 runs 17 residues. Germline values: CDR1 SQVTM, CDR2 ANQGSEA. The V gene lost 0 bases and the J gene lost 1 base, with 17 bases spanning the gap. CDR3: CSVEDALRRQGTDTQYF. The CDR3 nucleotides are TGCAGCGTTGAAGATGCTCTTCGGAGACAGGGCACAGATACGCAGTATTTT.

The J gene is TRBJ2-1, the V gene TRBV20-1; D call uncertain. CDR1 and CDR2 from the germline V gene are DFQATT and SNEGSKA (reference sequence). Trimming took off 2 bases at V and 8 bases at J, with 7 bases between the two ends. The CDR3 extends over 11 amino acids. The CDR3 protein is CSARLAHEQFF. The CDR3 DNA reads as TGCAGTGCTAGATTAGCTCATGAGCAGTTCTTC.

About this clonotype: One junction end does not reproduce the germline sequence, and a read error may be involved. The rearrangement joins TRBV20-1 to TRBJ2-7, with TRBD1 matching 9 bases. Germline CDR1 DFQATT, CDR2 SNEGSKA (reference sequence). The CDR3 covers 13 residues. The CDR3 here is CSAMDRGWYGQYF. As DNA, the CDR3 is TGCAGTGCTATGGACAGGGGATGGTACGGGCAGTACTTC.

This clonotype has only a few counts. The chain employs TRBV30 and TRBJ2-7, with D unresolved. Per germline, CDR1 GTSNPN and CDR2 SVGIG (reference sequence). The V end was cut by 0 bases, the J end by 3 bases, with 9 bases between. The CDR3 has 13 residues. In DNA form, the CDR3 reads TGTGCCTGGAGTGTTGTTGGAAGCTACGAGCAGTACTTC. Its translation is CAWSVVGSYEQYF.

The sample holds many counts of this clonotype. The chain is built from TRBV29-1 and TRBJ2-4, with D hard to call. The CDR3 sequence is 17 residues long. Germline CDR1 is SQVTM and CDR2 is ANQGSEA. V was pared by 1 base and J by 0 bases, with 16 bases between. The CDR3 coding sequence is TGCAGCGTTGAAGGTCCCCCGGTGGTATTAGCCAAAAACATTCAGTACTTC. This encodes CSVEGPPVVLAKNIQYF.